This entry concerns a single T cell receptor (beta chain). This sample was taken from a study of blood T cell repertoires in COVID-19. Looking at the study overall: PBMCs, B-cell-depleted T cells, or T cells were the source of the cDNA or gDNA that made up the material.

Per the authors' pipeline: Amplification from reference gene primers served as the basis for estimated nucleated cell counts. Sequencing used immunoSEQ multiplex PCR; TCRdb keeps in-frame clones, though not all of them. D and trimming come from the DNA, and the V and J calls and clone size come from that table. The top ten hold roughly 8.3% of the sample, which has approximately 500,000 clones, about 89% seen once. The sequenced material came from peripheral blood. The receptor's source is a woman between 45 and 60 years old with COVID-19, enrolled during active disease.

CDR3 sequence reads: CASSFTGGRETQYF. CDR3 coding DNA: TGCGCCAGCAGCTTTACGGGGGGGCGGGAGACCCAGTACTTC. V is TRBV5-1 and J is TRBJ2-5, with TRBD2 identical over 8 bases. CDR1 and CDR2 (germline): SGHRS, YFSETQ. This CDR3 is 14 amino acids long. V shed 2 bases, J shed 5 bases, and the junction held 5 bases outside the gene matches.